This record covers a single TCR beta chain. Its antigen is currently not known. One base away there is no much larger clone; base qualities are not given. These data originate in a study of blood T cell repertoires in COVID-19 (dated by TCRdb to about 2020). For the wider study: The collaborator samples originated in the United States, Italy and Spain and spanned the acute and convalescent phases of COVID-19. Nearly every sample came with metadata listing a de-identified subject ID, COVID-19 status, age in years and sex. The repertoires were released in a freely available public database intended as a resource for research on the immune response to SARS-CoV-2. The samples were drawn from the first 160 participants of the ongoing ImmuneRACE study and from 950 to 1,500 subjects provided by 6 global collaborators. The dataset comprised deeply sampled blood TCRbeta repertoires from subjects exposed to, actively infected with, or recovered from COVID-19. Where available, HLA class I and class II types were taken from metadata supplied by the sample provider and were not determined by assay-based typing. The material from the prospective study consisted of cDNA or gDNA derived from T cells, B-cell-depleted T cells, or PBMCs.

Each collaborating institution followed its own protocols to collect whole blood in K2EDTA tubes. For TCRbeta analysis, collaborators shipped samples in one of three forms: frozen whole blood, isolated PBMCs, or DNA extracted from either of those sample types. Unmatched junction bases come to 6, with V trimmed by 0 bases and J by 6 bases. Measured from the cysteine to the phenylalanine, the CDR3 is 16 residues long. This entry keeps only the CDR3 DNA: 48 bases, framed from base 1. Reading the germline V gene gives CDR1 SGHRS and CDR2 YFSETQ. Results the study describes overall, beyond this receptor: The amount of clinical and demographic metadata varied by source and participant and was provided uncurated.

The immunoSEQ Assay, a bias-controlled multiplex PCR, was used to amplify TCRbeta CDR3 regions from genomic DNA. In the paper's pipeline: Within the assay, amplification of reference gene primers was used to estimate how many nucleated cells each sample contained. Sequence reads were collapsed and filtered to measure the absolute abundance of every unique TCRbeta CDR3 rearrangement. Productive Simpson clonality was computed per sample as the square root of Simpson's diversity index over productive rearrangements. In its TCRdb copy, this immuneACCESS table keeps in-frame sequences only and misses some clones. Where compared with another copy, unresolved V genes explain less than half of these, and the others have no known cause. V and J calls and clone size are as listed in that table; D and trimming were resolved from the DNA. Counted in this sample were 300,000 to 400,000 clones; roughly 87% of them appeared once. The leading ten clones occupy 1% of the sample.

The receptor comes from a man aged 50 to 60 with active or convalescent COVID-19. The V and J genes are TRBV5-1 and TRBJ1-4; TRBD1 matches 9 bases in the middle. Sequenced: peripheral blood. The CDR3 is CASSLGTGERYEKLFF. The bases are TGCGCCAGCAGCTTGGGGACAGGGGAGAGATATGAAAAACTGTTTTTT.